These 20 T cell receptor beta chains were sequenced from one sample in a study of blood T cells in healthy people across ages. Using a J-beta primer mix together with a sample-barcoded 5' primer, a second PCR was run for about 6 to 12 cycles. One entry per CDR3 protein results from TCRdb running MiXCR on the 5' RACE reads. The sample contains 920,000 or so distinct CDR3 sequences, 45% of which appear only once. The sample was blood. The receptor source for this set is a woman in her fifties or sixties in good health.

J is TRBJ2-7 and V is TRBV19; possible D gene TRBD2, 5 bases. Germline loops: CDR1 LNHDA, CDR2 SQIVND (reference sequence). The CDR3 contains 13 residues. The V end lost 7 bases, the J end lost 0 bases, and 10 bases lay between the germline ends. This chain's CDR3 is CASNNGDSYEQYF. As DNA, the CDR3 is TGTGCCAGTAATAACGGGGACTCCTACGAGCAGTACTTC.

The chain is built from TRBV2 and TRBJ2-3; TRBD2 aligns across 10 bases. The germline gives CDR1 SNHLY, CDR2 FYNNEI. With 1 base clipped from V and 6 bases from J, the junction kept 7 bases outside the gene matches. The CDR3 is 16 residues long. Written as DNA, the CDR3 is TGTGCCAGCAGTGAAGTAGCTAGCGGGAGTGGGGATACGCAGTATTTT. Encoded protein: CASSEVASGSGDTQYF.

This chain joins TRBV4-1 and TRBJ1-6; 8 bases fit TRBD1. CDR1 is MGHRA and CDR2 is YSYEKL in the germline V gene. V lost 1 base, J lost 5 bases, and 7 bases stayed unmatched. The CDR3 covers 17 residues. The CDR3, as DNA: TGCGCCAGCAGCCAAGCGGACAGGGTGCCGAATAATTCACCCCTCCACTTT. This encodes CASSQADRVPNNSPLHF.

The chain joins TRBV20-1 to TRBJ2-5, with 8 nucleotides matching TRBD2. The trim removed 3 bases at V and 1 base at J, leaving 4 bases unmatched. Germline V lookup: CDR1 DFQATT, CDR2 SNEGSKA (reference sequence). The CDR3 sequence is 14 residues long. In DNA, the CDR3 is TGCAGTGCTAGCGGGGGGGCAGCCCAAGAGACCCAGTACTTC. It codes for CSASGGAAQETQYF.

V and J are TRBV12-3 or TRBV12-4 and TRBJ2-7; 7 bases map to TRBD1. The CDR3 contains 15 residues. The V and J ends lost 5 bases and 3 bases, in that order; junction bases with no gene match: 10. The CDR3 is CASSPTGTAYYEQYF. As DNA, the CDR3 is TGTGCCAGCAGTCCAACCGGGACAGCATACTACGAGCAGTACTTC.

The chain is built from TRBV9 and TRBJ2-1, with TRBD2 as a possible D gene (5 bases). V lost 2 bases and J lost 7, with 13 bases in between. Germline CDR1 SGDLS, CDR2 YYNGEE. CDR3 length: 14 residues. CDR3 loop: CASSVFGILNEQFF. The DNA for the CDR3 is TGTGCCAGCAGCGTGTTCGGGATCTTAAATGAGCAGTTCTTC.

The chain uses TRBV20-1 and TRBJ2-1; D is possibly TRBD2 (6 bases). Germline assignment: CDR1 DFQATT and CDR2 SNEGSKA (reference sequence). V dropped 5 bases and J dropped 9 bases, with 11 bases sitting between them. This CDR3 region has 11 residues. CDR3 in amino acids: CSAQWRVEQFF. The CDR3 DNA reads TGCAGTGCTCAATGGAGGGTTGAGCAGTTCTTC.

The rearrangement links TRBV29-1 to TRBJ2-1, with D maybe TRBD2 (6 bases). Near its end, the DNA agrees better with TRBJ2-7, so the J call may be wrong. This CDR3 contains 17 residues. Germline values: CDR1 SQVTM, CDR2 ANQGSEA. The CDR3 coding sequence is TGCAGCGTTACGAGGCCAGCGGGTGGGGTTAGGTACAATGAGCAGTACTTC. Amino acid sequence: CSVTRPAGGVRYNEQYF.

The rearrangement uses TRBV20-1 and TRBJ2-7, with 9 bases aligning to TRBD2. Germline V lookup: CDR1 DFQATT, CDR2 SNEGSKA (reference sequence). V gave up 0 bases and J gave up 3 bases; unmatched junction bases: 3. The CDR3 is made up of 14 amino acids. CDR3 region: CSAREREGDYEQYF. Written as DNA, the CDR3 is TGCAGTGCTAGAGAGCGGGAGGGAGACTACGAGCAGTACTTC.

The table lists this clonotype with a few counts. The chain is built from TRBV20-1 and TRBJ2-3, with 12 bases identical to TRBD2. V lost 2 bases, J lost 2 bases, and 11 bases stayed unmatched. This CDR3 region has 18 residues. The germline V gene encodes CDR1 DFQATT and CDR2 SNEGSKA (reference sequence). CDR3 sequence reads: CSARSASGRAGYTDTQYF. The DNA for the CDR3 is TGCAGTGCTAGATCGGCTAGCGGGAGGGCCGGGTACACAGATACGCAGTATTTT.

The chain is built from TRBV10-3 and TRBJ2-5, with TRBD1 matching 8 bases. The CDR3 runs 16 residues. Germline lookup yields CDR1 ENHRY and CDR2 SYGVKD. Trimming took 2 bases from V and 7 from J; bases not matched to a gene: 12. The CDR3 protein is CAISEPTGTGPVTQYF. The DNA for the CDR3 is TGTGCCATCAGTGAGCCGACCGGGACAGGTCCGGTGACCCAGTACTTC.

This clonotype was seen only a few times. This sequence joins TRBV5-1 and TRBJ2-7; TRBD1 matches at 7 bases. The CDR3 runs 15 residues. The V and J ends lost 4 bases and 2 bases, in that order; junction bases with no gene match: 9. Germline V gene lookup returns CDR1 SGHRS and CDR2 YFSETQ. In nucleotides, the CDR3 is TGCGCCAGCAGCGGAAGGGACAGTCCTCCCTACGAGCAGTACTTC. Protein product: CASSGRDSPPYEQYF.

About this clonotype: The junction differs from germline at one of its ends, possibly a read error. The chain uses TRBV20-1 and TRBJ2-7; D is possibly TRBD1 or TRBD2 (5 bases each). The CDR3 contains 13 residues. The germline V gene has CDR1 DFQATT and CDR2 SNEGSKA (reference sequence). The CDR3 protein is CGAPEGSSYEQYF. DNA of the CDR3: TGCGGTGCCCCTGAGGGGAGCTCCTACGAGCAGTACTTC.

The J gene is TRBJ2-7, the V gene TRBV7-9; no definite D call. Between the trimmed V and J ends, which lost 5 bases and 9 bases, there was a span of 14 bases. This CDR3 has 12 amino acids. From germline, CDR1 is SEHNR and CDR2 FQNEAQ (reference sequence). CDR3 DNA: TGTGCCAGCAGCCCCGGACGAGGAAGGCAGTACTTC. Amino acid sequence: CASSPGRGRQYF.

This chain joins TRBV20-1 and TRBJ2-7; the match to TRBD2 covers 8 bases. Germline V gives CDR1 DFQATT, CDR2 SNEGSKA (reference sequence). J lost 0 bases, V lost 4 bases, and 8 bases had no gene match. The CDR3 spans 15 residues. For the CDR3, the DNA is TGCAGTGCTAACAAACTAGCGGCTAGCTCCTACGAGCAGTACTTC. Protein sequence: CSANKLAASSYEQYF.

The chain has TRBV6-2 or TRBV6-3 and TRBJ2-1; 9 nucleotides line up with TRBD2. Unmatched junction bases numbered 7, after V lost 4 bases and J lost 0 bases. There are 17 residues in the CDR3. Germline V gene data show CDR1 as MNHEY and CDR2 as SVGEGT. DNA of the CDR3: TGTGCCAGCAGTTTATTAAGCGGGGGGAGCTCCTACAATGAGCAGTTCTTC. Translated, it gives CASSLLSGGSSYNEQFF.

The rearrangement uses TRBV5-6 and TRBJ2-1, with D unresolved. Germline V gene lookup returns CDR1 SGHDT and CDR2 YYEEEE. The length of the CDR3 is 17 residues. Trimming took 0 bases from V and 9 from J, leaving 22 bases between them. This CDR3 is CASSLDPTRRRMREQFF. Written as DNA, the CDR3 is TGTGCCAGCAGCTTGGATCCTACCAGAAGAAGAATGCGTGAGCAGTTCTTC.

Only a few counts were recorded for this clonotype. As DNA, the CDR3 is TGCGCCAGCAGCTTGGGCGTAGGCCGGGAAGAGACCCAGTACTTC. Its protein product is CASSLGVGREETQYF. The chain recombines TRBV5-1 with TRBJ2-5; no clear D gene. Trimming left V 0 bases short and J 3 bases short, with 12 bases between. The germline gives CDR1 SGHRS, CDR2 YFSETQ. The CDR3 loop spans 15 amino acids.

The chain carries TRBV3-1 and TRBJ2-2; 12 nucleotides match TRBD2. Trimming at V came to 1 base and at J to 10 bases, leaving 1 base not matched to a gene. Germline CDR1 and CDR2: LGHDT and YNNKEL (reference sequence). The CDR3 totals 14 residues. The CDR3 DNA sequence: TGTGCCAGCAGCCAAGCTAGCGGGAGGGAGGAGCTGTTTTTT. It translates to CASSQASGREELFF. Variable domain in full (rest from reference TRBV3-1 and TRBJ2-2): DTAVSQTPKYLVTQMGNDKSIKCEQNLGHDTMYWYKQDSKKFLKIMFSYNNKELIINETVPNRFSPKSPDKAHLNLHINSLELGDSAVYFCASSQASGREELFFGEGSRLTVL.

J is TRBJ1-2 and V is TRBV29-1, with 7 bases fitting TRBD1. Germline CDR1 reads SQVTM; CDR2 reads ANQGSEA. With 2 bases clipped from V and 7 bases from J, the junction kept 4 bases outside the gene matches. The CDR3 sequence is 12 residues long. The DNA for the CDR3 is TGCAGCGTTGAACAGGGGGATAGTGGCTACACCTTC. It encodes CSVEQGDSGYTF.